This T cell receptor (beta chain) was profiled in a study of T cells after yellow fever vaccination. This clonotype was seen a handful of times. The V gene end was trimmed by 0 bases and the J gene end by 6 bases; junction bases not matched to a gene: 11. This CDR3 has 17 residues. The germline CDR1 and CDR2 sequences are SNHLY and FYNNEI. From the 5' RACE reads, TCRdb called clonotypes with MiXCR, one entry per CDR3 protein. The sample lists 500,000 to 650,000 distinct CDR3 sequences, around 17% occurring once. The specimen comprised PBMCs, sampled 5 to 6 days after the first yellow fever vaccination. This receptor was identified in a young man who received the YFV17D yellow fever vaccine. The rearrangement uses TRBV2 and TRBJ2-1; TRBD2 matches at 7 bases. CDR3 nucleotides: TGTGCCAGCAGTGAAGCGCTTCGGGGGGACGAGGTCAATGAGCAGTTCTTC. Translating gives CASSEALRGDEVNEQFF. The complete variable domain, with remaining parts taken from reference TRBV2 and TRBJ2-1, reads EPEVTQTPSHQVTQMGQEVILRCVPISNHLYFYWYRQILGQKVEFLVSFYNNEISEKSEIFDDQFSVERPDGSNFTLKIRSTKLEDSAMYFCASSEALRGDEVNEQFFGPGTRLTVL.